The 10 T cell receptor beta chains in this list originate from one sample, sequenced in a study of blood T cells in healthy people across ages. Primed by a sample-barcoded 5' primer and a J-beta primer mix, a second PCR proceeded for about 7 to 11 cycles. TCRdb reprocessed the 5' RACE reads with MiXCR, giving one entry per CDR3 protein. The table has roughly 900,000 distinct CDR3 sequences, about 44% seen once. Material for sequencing was blood. These receptors came from a young man in good health.

A note on this clonotype: One junction end does not reproduce the germline sequence, and a read error may be involved. The chain carries TRBV12-3 or TRBV12-4 and TRBJ2-7; D gene ambiguous. This CDR3 is 13 amino acids long. The CDR3 nucleotides are TGTGCCAGCACCAGAGAGAGCGCCTACGAGCAGTGCTTC. The encoded protein is CASTRESAYEQCF.

The chain is built from TRBV6-1 and TRBJ2-5, with TRBD2 matching over 13 bases. The J call may not be correct, given that the DNA end is closer to TRBJ2-7. Germline V gene sequence: CDR1 MNHNS, CDR2 SASEGT. There are 15 residues in the CDR3. The CDR3 DNA is TGTGCCAGCACCAGATGGACTAGCGGGGGCAACGAGCAGTACTTC. Protein sequence: CASTRWTSGGNEQYF.

A note on this clonotype: A read error is possible here, since a much larger clone lies one base away. This chain joins TRBV7-2 and TRBJ2-4; possibly TRBD2 for D (6 bases). TRBJ2-7 explains the end of the DNA better; the J call may be wrong. The length of the CDR3 is 14 residues. CDR1 and CDR2 (germline): SGHTA, FQGNSA. The CDR3 DNA reads as TGTACCAGCAGTTTTGGTGGGGGGATTTACGAGCAGTACTTC. It translates to CTSSFGGGIYEQYF.

CDR3 coding DNA: TGTGCCAGCAGCTTAGCTTCGGCGGATAGCACAGATACGCAGTATTTT. Amino acid sequence: CASSLASADSTDTQYF. The genes are TRBV7-9 and TRBJ2-3; D call uncertain. Trimming stripped 0 bases from V and 0 bases from J, with 10 bases between. Germline CDR1 reads SEHNR; CDR2 reads FQNEAQ (reference sequence). The CDR3 extends over 16 amino acids.

The V call is TRBV13, the J call TRBJ1-1; the match to TRBD1 covers 7 bases. Germline V lookup: CDR1 PRHDT, CDR2 FYEKMQ (reference sequence). J lost 3 bases, V lost 4 bases, and 8 bases had no gene match. This CDR3 has 15 residues. The CDR3 loop reads CASSSIATGDTEAFF. The CDR3 DNA follows: TGTGCCAGCAGCTCGATTGCTACAGGGGACACTGAAGCTTTCTTT. Full variable domain (missing parts from reference TRBV13 and TRBJ1-1): AAGVIQSPRHLIKEKRETATLKCYPIPRHDTVYWYQQGPGQDPQFLISFYEKMQSDKGSIPDRFSAQQFSDYHSELNMSSLELGDSALYFCASSSIATGDTEAFFGQGTRLTVV.

This clonotype was seen a handful of times. The chain employs TRBV20-1 and TRBJ2-1; weak D call: TRBD1 (6 bases). The V and J ends lost 1 base and 9 bases respectively, with 13 bases between them. Germline lookup yields CDR1 DFQATT and CDR2 SNEGSKA (reference sequence). This CDR3 contains 13 residues. The CDR3 spells CSARGMTGFEQFF. For the CDR3, the DNA is TGCAGTGCTAGAGGGATGACAGGATTTGAGCAGTTCTTC.

The V gene is TRBV27, the J gene TRBJ1-2; 9 bases line up with TRBD1. Germline CDR1 MNHEY, CDR2 SMNVEV (reference sequence). V was pared by 7 bases and J by 7 bases, with 16 bases of the junction left unmatched. This CDR3 region has 16 residues. This CDR3 is CASTETGGRFFSGYTF. Written as DNA, the CDR3 is TGTGCCAGCACCGAAACAGGGGGCCGATTTTTCTCTGGCTACACCTTC.

V is TRBV11-2 and J is TRBJ2-7, with D hard to call. Germline CDR1 and CDR2: SGHAT and FQNNGV. This CDR3 is 11 amino acids long. CDR3 sequence reads: CAARFNYEQYF. The CDR3 DNA is TGTGCTGCGCGTTTTAACTACGAGCAGTACTTC.

V is TRBV4-1 and J is TRBJ1-1; perhaps TRBD1 as D (5 bases). The germline V gene encodes CDR1 MGHRA and CDR2 YSYEKL. CDR3 length: 16 amino acids. Trimming took off 0 bases at V and 4 bases at J, with 15 bases between the two ends. DNA of the CDR3: TGCGCCAGCAGCCAAGACGCCCCGGGGAGGGGCACTGAAGCTTTCTTT. Its protein is CASSQDAPGRGTEAFF.

This clonotype was picked up many times. The chain carries TRBV28 and TRBJ2-5, with D possibly being TRBD1 (5 bases). The CDR3 is 14 residues long. CDR1 and CDR2 (germline): MDHEN, SYDVKM. V lost 4 bases and J 2 bases, leaving 11 bases between the germline ends. Here the CDR3 reads CASSSRQIQETQYF. The DNA for the CDR3 is TGTGCCAGCAGTTCACGACAGATACAAGAGACCCAGTACTTC.